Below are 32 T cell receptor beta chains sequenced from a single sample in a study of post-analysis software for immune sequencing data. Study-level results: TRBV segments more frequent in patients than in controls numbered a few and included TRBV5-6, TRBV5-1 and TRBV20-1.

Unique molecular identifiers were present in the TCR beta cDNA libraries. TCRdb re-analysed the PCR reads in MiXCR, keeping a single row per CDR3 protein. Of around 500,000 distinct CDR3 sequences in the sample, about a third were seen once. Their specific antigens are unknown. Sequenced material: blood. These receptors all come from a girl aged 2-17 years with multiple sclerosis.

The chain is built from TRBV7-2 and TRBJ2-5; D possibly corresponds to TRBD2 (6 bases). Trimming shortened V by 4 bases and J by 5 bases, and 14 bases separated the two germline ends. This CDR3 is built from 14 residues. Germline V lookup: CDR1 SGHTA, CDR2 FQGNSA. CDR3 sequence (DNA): TGTGCCAGCAGCTCGACTCCGAGCGGGGAGACCCAGTACTTC. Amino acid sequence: CASSSTPSGETQYF.

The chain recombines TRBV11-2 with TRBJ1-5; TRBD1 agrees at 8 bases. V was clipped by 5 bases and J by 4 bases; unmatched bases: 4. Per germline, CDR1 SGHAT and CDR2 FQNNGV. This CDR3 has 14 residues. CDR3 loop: CASSPDRENQPQHF. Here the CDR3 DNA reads TGTGCCAGCAGCCCGGACAGGGAAAATCAGCCCCAGCATTTT.

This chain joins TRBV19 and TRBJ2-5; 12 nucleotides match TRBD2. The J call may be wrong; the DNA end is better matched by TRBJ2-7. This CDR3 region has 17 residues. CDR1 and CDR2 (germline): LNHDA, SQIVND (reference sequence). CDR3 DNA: TGTGCCAGTAGCCATACCGGAACTAGCGGGGGGTTGTACGAGCAGTACTTC. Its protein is CASSHTGTSGGLYEQYF.

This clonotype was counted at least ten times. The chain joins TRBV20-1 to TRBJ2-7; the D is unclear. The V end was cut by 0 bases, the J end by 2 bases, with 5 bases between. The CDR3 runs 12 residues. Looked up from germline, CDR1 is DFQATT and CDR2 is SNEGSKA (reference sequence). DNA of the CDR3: TGCAGTGCTAGAGATGGCCCCTACGAGCAGTACTTC. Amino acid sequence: CSARDGPYEQYF.

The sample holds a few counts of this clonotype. Here the CDR3 reads CASRRVAVSSYNEQFF. In nucleotides, the CDR3 is TGTGCCAGCAGGCGGGTAGCGGTCAGCTCCTACAATGAGCAGTTCTTC. The chain uses TRBV5-5 and TRBJ2-1; D is perhaps TRBD2 (6 bases). Germline assignment: CDR1 SGHKS and CDR2 YYEKEE (reference sequence). CDR3 size: 16 residues. The V end was cut by 5 bases, the J end by 0 bases, with 15 bases between.

The DNA of the CDR3 is TGTGCCAGCGTGGGACTCACCATACACTCCTACGAGCAGTACTTC. As protein: CASVGLTIHSYEQYF. The chain has TRBV6-1 and TRBJ2-7; perhaps TRBD2 as D (6 bases). This CDR3 spans 15 amino acids. The ends were cut back, 8 bases at V and 0 bases at J, with 17 bases in the middle. Germline assignment: CDR1 MNHNS and CDR2 SASEGT.

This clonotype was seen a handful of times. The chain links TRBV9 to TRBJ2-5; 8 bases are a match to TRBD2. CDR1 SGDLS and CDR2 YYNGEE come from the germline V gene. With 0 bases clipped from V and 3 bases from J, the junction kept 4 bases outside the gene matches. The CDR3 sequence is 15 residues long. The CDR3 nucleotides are TGTGCCAGCAGCGTAGCAAGCGGGGGTAAAGAGACCCAGTACTTC. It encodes CASSVASGGKETQYF.

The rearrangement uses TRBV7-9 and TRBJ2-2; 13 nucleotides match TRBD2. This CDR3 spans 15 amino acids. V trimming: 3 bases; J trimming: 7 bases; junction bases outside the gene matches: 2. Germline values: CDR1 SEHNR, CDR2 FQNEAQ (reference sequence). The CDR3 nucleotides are TGTGCCAGCAGCTTCTGGACTAGCGGGAGCGGGGAGCTGTTTTTT. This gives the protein CASSFWTSGSGELFF.

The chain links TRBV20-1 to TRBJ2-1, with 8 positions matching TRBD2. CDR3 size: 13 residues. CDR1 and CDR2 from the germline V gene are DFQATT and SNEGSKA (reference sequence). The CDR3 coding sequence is TGCAGATTAGCGGGGATCAACTACAATGAGCAGTTCTTC. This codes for CRLAGINYNEQFF.

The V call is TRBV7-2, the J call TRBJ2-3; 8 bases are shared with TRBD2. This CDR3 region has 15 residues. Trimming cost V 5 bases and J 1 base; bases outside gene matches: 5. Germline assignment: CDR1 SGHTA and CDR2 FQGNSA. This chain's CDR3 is CASSRGGPGTDTQYF. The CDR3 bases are TGTGCCAGCAGCCGCGGGGGGCCAGGCACAGATACGCAGTATTTT.

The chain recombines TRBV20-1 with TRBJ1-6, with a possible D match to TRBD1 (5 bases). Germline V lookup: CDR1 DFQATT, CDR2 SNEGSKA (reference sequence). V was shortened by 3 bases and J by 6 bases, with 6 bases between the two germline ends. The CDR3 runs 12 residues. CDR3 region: CSARTVNSPLHF. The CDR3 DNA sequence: TGCAGTGCTAGGACAGTTAATTCACCCCTCCACTTT.

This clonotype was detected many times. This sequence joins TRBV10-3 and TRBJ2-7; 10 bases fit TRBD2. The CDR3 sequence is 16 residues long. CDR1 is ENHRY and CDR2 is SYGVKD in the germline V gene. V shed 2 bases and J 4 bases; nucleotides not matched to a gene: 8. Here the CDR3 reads CAISEGLADLTYEQYF. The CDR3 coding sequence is TGTGCCATCAGTGAGGGACTAGCGGATCTAACTTACGAGCAGTACTTC.

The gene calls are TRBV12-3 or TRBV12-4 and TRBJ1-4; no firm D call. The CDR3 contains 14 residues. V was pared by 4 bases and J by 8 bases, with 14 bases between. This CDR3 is CASSWTGSPEKLFF. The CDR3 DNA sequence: TGTGCCAGCAGTTGGACCGGGAGCCCAGAAAAACTGTTTTTT.

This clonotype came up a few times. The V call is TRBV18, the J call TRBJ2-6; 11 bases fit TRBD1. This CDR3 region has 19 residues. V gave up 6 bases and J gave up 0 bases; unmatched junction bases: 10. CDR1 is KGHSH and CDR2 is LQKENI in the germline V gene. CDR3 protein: CASSGQGVPLSSGANVLTF. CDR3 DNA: TGTGCCAGCTCGGGACAGGGGGTCCCTCTAAGCTCTGGGGCCAACGTCCTGACTTTC.

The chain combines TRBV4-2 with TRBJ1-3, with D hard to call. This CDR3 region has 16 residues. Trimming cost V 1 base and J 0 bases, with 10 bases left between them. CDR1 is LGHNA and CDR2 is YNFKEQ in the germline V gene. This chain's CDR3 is CASSQGNPDSGNTIYF. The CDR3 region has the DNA TGTGCCAGCAGCCAAGGTAACCCAGACTCTGGAAACACCATATATTTT.

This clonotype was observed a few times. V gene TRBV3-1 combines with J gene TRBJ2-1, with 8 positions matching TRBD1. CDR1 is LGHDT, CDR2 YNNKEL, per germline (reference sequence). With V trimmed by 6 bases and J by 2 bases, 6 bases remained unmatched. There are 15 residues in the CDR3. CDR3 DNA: TGTGCCAGCAGAACAAGACAGGGGACCTACAATGAGCAGTTCTTC. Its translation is CASRTRQGTYNEQFF.

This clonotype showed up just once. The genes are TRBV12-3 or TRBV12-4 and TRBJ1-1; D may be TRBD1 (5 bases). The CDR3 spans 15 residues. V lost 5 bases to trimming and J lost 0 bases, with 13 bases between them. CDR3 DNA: TGTGCCAGCAGTGTCCGGGACCTTTTGAACACTGAAGCTTTCTTT. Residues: CASSVRDLLNTEAFF.

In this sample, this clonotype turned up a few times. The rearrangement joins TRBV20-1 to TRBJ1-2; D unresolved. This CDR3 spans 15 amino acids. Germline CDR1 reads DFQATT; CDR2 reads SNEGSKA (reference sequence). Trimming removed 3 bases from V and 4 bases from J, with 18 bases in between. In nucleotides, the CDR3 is TGCAGTGCTAGGGACCGGGCCCCGACGAGCTATGGCTACACCTTC. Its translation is CSARDRAPTSYGYTF.

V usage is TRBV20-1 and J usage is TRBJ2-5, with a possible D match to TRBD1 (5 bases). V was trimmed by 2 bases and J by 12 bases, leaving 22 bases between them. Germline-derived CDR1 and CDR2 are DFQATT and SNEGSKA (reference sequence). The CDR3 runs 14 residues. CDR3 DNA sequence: TGCAGTGCTAGATCCCGGACACTTGTAATCCCGAAGTACTTC. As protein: CSARSRTLVIPKYF.

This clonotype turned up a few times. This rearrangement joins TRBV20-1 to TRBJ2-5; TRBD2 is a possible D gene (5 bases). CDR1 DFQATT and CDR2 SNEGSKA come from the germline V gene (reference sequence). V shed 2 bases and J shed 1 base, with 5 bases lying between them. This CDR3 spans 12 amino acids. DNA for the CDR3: TGCAGTGCTAGACTAGCCCAAGAGACCCAGTACTTC. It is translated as CSARLAQETQYF.

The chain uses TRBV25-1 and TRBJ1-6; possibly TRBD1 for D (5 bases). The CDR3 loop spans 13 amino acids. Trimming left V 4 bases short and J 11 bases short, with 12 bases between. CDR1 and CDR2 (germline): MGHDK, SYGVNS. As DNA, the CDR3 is TGTGCCAGCAGTGGCTCAGGGTCTGCACCCCTCCACTTT. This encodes CASSGSGSAPLHF.

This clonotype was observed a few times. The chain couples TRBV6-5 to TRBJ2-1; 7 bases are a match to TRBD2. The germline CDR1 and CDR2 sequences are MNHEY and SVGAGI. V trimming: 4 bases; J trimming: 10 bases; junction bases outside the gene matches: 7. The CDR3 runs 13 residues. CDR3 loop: CASSSREVREQFF. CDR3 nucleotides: TGTGCCAGCAGTTCCCGGGAGGTCAGAGAGCAGTTCTTC.

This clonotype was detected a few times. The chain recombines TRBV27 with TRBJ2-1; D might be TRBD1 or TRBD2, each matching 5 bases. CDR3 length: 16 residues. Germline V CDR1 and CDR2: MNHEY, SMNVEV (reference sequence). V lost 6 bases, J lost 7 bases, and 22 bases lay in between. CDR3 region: CASSQTQGVTGNEQFF. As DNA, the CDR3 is TGTGCCAGCAGCCAAACTCAGGGCGTCACGGGAAATGAGCAGTTCTTC.

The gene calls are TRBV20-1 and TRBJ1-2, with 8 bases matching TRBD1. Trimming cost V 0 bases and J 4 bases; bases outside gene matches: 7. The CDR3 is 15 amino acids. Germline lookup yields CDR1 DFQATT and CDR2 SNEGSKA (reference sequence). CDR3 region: CSARDTAGGGYGYTF. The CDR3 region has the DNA TGCAGTGCTAGAGATACGGCAGGGGGCGGCTATGGCTACACCTTC.

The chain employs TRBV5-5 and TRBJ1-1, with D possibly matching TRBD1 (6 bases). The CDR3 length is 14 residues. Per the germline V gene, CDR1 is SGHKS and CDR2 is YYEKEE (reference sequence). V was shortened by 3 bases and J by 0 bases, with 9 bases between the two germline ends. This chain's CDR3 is CASSYRALNTEAFF. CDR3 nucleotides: TGTGCCAGCAGCTACAGGGCACTGAACACTGAAGCTTTCTTT.

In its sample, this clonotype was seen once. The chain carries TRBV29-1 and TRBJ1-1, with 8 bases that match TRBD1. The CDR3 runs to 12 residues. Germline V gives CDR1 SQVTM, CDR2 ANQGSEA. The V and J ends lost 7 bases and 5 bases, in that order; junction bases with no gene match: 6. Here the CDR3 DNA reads TGCAGCGCTAGGACAGGGATGACTGAAGCTTTCTTT. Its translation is CSARTGMTEAFF.

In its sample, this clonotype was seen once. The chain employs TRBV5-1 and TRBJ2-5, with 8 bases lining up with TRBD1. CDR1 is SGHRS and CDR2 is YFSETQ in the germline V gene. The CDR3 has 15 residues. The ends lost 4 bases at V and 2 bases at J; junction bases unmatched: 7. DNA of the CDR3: TGCGCCAGCAGCAAGGATAGGACAGGGCAAGAGACCCAGTACTTC. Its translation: CASSKDRTGQETQYF.

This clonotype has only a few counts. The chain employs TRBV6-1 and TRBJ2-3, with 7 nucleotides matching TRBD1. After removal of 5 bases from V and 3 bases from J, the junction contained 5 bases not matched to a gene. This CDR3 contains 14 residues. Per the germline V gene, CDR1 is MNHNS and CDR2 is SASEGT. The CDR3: CASSSTGLTDTQYF. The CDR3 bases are TGTGCCAGCAGTTCGACAGGGTTAACAGATACGCAGTATTTT.

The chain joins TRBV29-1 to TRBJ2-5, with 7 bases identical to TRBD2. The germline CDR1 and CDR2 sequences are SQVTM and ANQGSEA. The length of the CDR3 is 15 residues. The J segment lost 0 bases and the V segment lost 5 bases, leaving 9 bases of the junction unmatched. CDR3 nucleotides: TGCAGCGTTTACCGGGACTATCAGTACCAAGAGACCCAGTACTTC. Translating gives CSVYRDYQYQETQYF.

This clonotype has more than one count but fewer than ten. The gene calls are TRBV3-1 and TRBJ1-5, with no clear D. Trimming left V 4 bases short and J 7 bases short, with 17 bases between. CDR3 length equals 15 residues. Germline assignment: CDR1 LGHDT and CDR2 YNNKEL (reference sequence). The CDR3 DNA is TGTGCCAGCAGCCCCTACGGACCAACGAAGCAGCCCCAGCATTTT. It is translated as CASSPYGPTKQPQHF.

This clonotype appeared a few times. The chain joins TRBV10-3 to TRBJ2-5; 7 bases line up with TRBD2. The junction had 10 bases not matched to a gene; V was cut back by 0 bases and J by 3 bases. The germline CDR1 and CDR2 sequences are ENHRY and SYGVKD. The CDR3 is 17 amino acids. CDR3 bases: TGTGCCATCAGTGAGTCGAACCGGGACTACCATGAAGAGACCCAGTACTTC. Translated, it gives CAISESNRDYHEETQYF.

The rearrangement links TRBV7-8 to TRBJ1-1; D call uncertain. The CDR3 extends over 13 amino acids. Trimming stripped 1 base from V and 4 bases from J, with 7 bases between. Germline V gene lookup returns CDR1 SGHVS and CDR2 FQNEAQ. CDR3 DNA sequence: TGTGCCAGCAGCTTAGAGTTGGGCACTGAAGCTTTCTTT. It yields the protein CASSLELGTEAFF.